The 21 T cell receptor beta chains below come from one sample, sequenced in a study of T cell changes during pregnancy in multiple sclerosis. Some clones are missing from TCRdb's copy, which holds only in-frame ones; the method was immunoSEQ multiplex PCR. The sample has roughly 30,000 clones; approximately 91% are singletons. The starting material was CD8+ T cells from peripheral blood mononuclear cells, obtained after pregnancy. These receptors were collected from a female donor with multiple sclerosis, enrolled in a pregnancy study.

The J gene is TRBJ2-5, the V gene TRBV5-4; TRBD2 agrees at 11 bases. The CDR3 is 15 residues long. Germline CDR1 reads SGHNT; CDR2 reads YYREEE (reference sequence). The J segment lost 2 bases and the V segment lost 5 bases, leaving 5 bases of the junction unmatched. The CDR3 nucleotides are TGTGCCAGCAGGTTGACTAGCGGGGCTCAAGAGACCCAGTACTTC. This translates into CASRLTSGAQETQYF.

The chain uses TRBV14 and TRBJ2-7, with 11 bases that match TRBD2. Germline V lookup: CDR1 SGHDN, CDR2 FVKESK. With V trimmed by 1 base and J by 4 bases, 0 bases remained unmatched. The CDR3 extends over 14 amino acids. The CDR3 nucleotides are TGTGCCAGCAGCCAAGGACTAGCGGGATACGAGCAGTACTTC. This encodes CASSQGLAGYEQYF.

The chain combines TRBV10-3 with TRBJ2-5; possibly TRBD1 for D (6 bases). Trimming left V 6 bases short and J 5 bases short, with 13 bases between. The germline V gene has CDR1 ENHRY and CDR2 SYGVKD. The CDR3 spans 13 residues. CDR3 amino acids: CAISQQGGETQYF. In DNA form, the CDR3 reads TGTGCCATCAGCCAACAGGGCGGGGAGACCCAGTACTTC.

The V gene is TRBV28, the J gene TRBJ2-5; 12 positions agree with TRBD2. Germline loops: CDR1 MDHEN, CDR2 SYDVKM. The CDR3 spans 15 residues. V lost 10 bases to trimming and J lost 5 bases; unmatched junction nucleotides: 11. Here the CDR3 reads CATKTSGSIWETQYF. CDR3 in DNA: TGTGCCACCAAGACTAGCGGGAGCATCTGGGAGACCCAGTACTTC.

J is TRBJ1-4 and V is TRBV15; the match to TRBD1 covers 8 bases. The CDR3 is 16 residues long. With 0 bases clipped from V and 7 bases from J, the junction kept 7 bases outside the gene matches. Germline V CDR1 and CDR2: LNHNV, YYDKDF (reference sequence). The CDR3 bases are TGTGCCACCAGCAGAGATCAGTCAGGGGGCGTTGAAAAACTGTTTTTT. Translation gives CATSRDQSGGVEKLFF. Full variable domain (outside the CDR3, taken from reference TRBV15 and TRBJ1-4): DAMVIQNPRYQVTQFGKPVTLSCSQTLNHNVMYWYQQKSSQAPKLLFHYYDKDFNNEADTPDNFQSRRPNTSFCFLDIRSPGLGDTAMYLCATSRDQSGGVEKLFFGSGTQLSVL.

The J gene is TRBJ1-1, the V gene TRBV6-5; weak D call: TRBD1 (6 bases). V lost 7 bases and J 8 bases, leaving 23 bases between the germline ends. CDR3 length: 15 residues. CDR1 and CDR2 from the germline V gene are MNHEY and SVGAGI. The CDR3: CASMLTWGLSDEAFF. The CDR3 coding sequence is TGTGCCAGCATGCTGACTTGGGGGCTTAGTGACGAAGCTTTCTTT.

The chain couples TRBV4-1 to TRBJ2-5, with 7 bases identical to TRBD1. Germline assignment: CDR1 MGHRA and CDR2 YSYEKL. J gave up 13 bases and V 0 bases, and 8 bases lay outside the gene matches. The CDR3 is 13 residues long. This CDR3 is CASSQDRGWDRYF. The CDR3 nucleotides are TGCGCCAGCAGCCAAGATCGAGGCTGGGACAGGTACTTC.

The V gene is TRBV28, the J gene TRBJ2-1; 10 bases map to TRBD1. Unmatched junction bases numbered 8, after V lost 7 bases and J lost 8 bases. The CDR3 is 14 amino acids. CDR1 MDHEN and CDR2 SYDVKM come from the germline V gene. The CDR3 DNA sequence: TGTGCCAGCACGGGGGACAGGGGTCCCGATGAGCAGTTCTTC. Translating gives CASTGDRGPDEQFF.

The gene calls are TRBV7-3 and TRBJ2-3; 8 positions agree with TRBD1. The length of the CDR3 is 18 residues. Germline CDR1 is SGHTA and CDR2 is FQGTGA. V dropped 0 bases and J dropped 2; count of bases not matched to a gene: 10. CDR3 amino acids: CASSLTSNSGGPTDTQYF. CDR3 DNA sequence: TGTGCCAGCAGCTTAACGTCGAACTCAGGGGGCCCCACAGATACGCAGTATTTT.

V gene TRBV10-3 combines with J gene TRBJ1-1; D possibly corresponds to TRBD1 (5 bases). Trimming left V 0 bases short and J 6 bases short, with 5 bases between. The CDR3 has 12 amino acids. Per germline, CDR1 ENHRY and CDR2 SYGVKD. The CDR3 here is CAISESGPEAFF. CDR3 nucleotides: TGTGCCATCAGTGAGTCGGGGCCTGAAGCTTTCTTT.

This chain links TRBV4-3 with TRBJ2-3; 7 nucleotides match TRBD1. This CDR3 region has 16 residues. Germline CDR1 LGHNA, CDR2 YSLEER. V lost 1 base to trimming and J lost 1 base; unmatched junction nucleotides: 5. The chain's CDR3 is CASSQVPQGGTDTQYF. DNA of the CDR3: TGCGCCAGCAGCCAAGTCCCCCAGGGGGGCACAGATACGCAGTATTTT.

The J gene is TRBJ2-2, the V gene TRBV28; D unclear. The V gene lost 5 bases and the J gene lost 7 bases, with 11 bases spanning the gap. The CDR3 sequence is 13 residues long. The germline V gene has CDR1 MDHEN and CDR2 SYDVKM. The CDR3 coding sequence is TGTGCCAGCAGTCCGCAGAATGGCGGGGAGCTGTTTTTT. Translation: CASSPQNGGELFF.

The chain is built from TRBV28 and TRBJ2-7; D gene ambiguous. The CDR3 runs 12 residues. V lost 5 bases and J lost 6, with 11 bases in between. Germline loops: CDR1 MDHEN, CDR2 SYDVKM. The CDR3 DNA reads TGTGCCAGCAGTCCCACACCATTCGAGCAGTACTTC. Protein: CASSPTPFEQYF.

This chain uses TRBV29-1 with TRBJ2-1; 7 bases are shared with TRBD2. Trimming at V came to 3 bases and at J to 6 bases, leaving 8 bases not matched to a gene. The CDR3 totals 14 residues. The germline CDR1 and CDR2 sequences are SQVTM and ANQGSEA. The CDR3 reads CSVERELSGNEQFF. The CDR3, as DNA: TGCAGCGTTGAGCGGGAGCTTTCCGGCAATGAGCAGTTCTTC.

V and J are TRBV4-2 and TRBJ2-7; 9 bases match TRBD2. CDR1 is LGHNA, CDR2 YNFKEQ, per germline. The CDR3 is 14 residues long. J was trimmed by 4 bases and V by 1 base; bases with no gene match: 2. CDR3 in DNA: TGTGCCAGCAGCCAAGTAGCGGGAGATTACGAGCAGTACTTC. Translation: CASSQVAGDYEQYF.

The sample holds a few counts of this clone. This chain uses TRBV6-1 with TRBJ2-2, with D unclear. This CDR3 is 13 amino acids long. V was trimmed by 1 base and J by 5 bases, leaving 5 bases between them. Germline values: CDR1 MNHNS, CDR2 SASEGT. The CDR3 sequence: CASSEGETGELFF. The DNA of the CDR3 is TGTGCCAGCAGTGAAGGAGAAACCGGGGAGCTGTTTTTT.

The V and J genes are TRBV9 and TRBJ2-1; 10 positions match TRBD2. The CDR3 is 15 residues long. Germline values: CDR1 SGDLS, CDR2 YYNGEE. Unmatched junction bases numbered 1, after V lost 0 bases and J lost 4 bases. CDR3 in amino acids: CASSVASGGYNEQFF. CDR3 bases: TGTGCCAGCAGCGTAGCTAGCGGGGGTTACAATGAGCAGTTCTTC.

The chain employs TRBV12-5 and TRBJ1-1, with D perhaps TRBD1 (5 bases). Trimming pared 7 bases from V and 2 bases from J, leaving 17 bases between. CDR1 and CDR2 from the germline V gene are LGHNT and FRNRAP. The CDR3 length is 15 residues. CDR3 loop: CASAPKTATNTEAFF. The CDR3 DNA follows: TGTGCTAGTGCCCCCAAGACAGCAACCAACACTGAAGCTTTCTTT.

This chain connects TRBV29-1 to TRBJ1-1; TRBD1 is a possible D gene (6 bases). Germline V gives CDR1 SQVTM, CDR2 ANQGSEA. V shed 5 bases and J shed 2 bases, with 18 bases lying between them. The CDR3 extends over 15 amino acids. The CDR3 loop is CSVIFSGHPNTEAFF. The CDR3 DNA follows: TGCAGCGTTATTTTTTCGGGACATCCAAACACTGAAGCTTTCTTT.

The rearrangement uses TRBV6-6 and TRBJ2-4; D not certain. Germline CDR1 and CDR2: MNHNY and SVGAGI (reference sequence). Trimming cost V 0 bases and J 3 bases, with 9 bases left between them. The CDR3 sequence is 15 residues long. This CDR3 reads CASSYSPGGKNIQYF. The DNA of the CDR3 is TGTGCCAGCAGTTACTCTCCCGGCGGCAAAAACATTCAGTACTTC.

This chain uses TRBV27 with TRBJ2-2; 9 bases line up with TRBD2. The CDR3 loop spans 15 amino acids. Losses at the gene ends were 4 bases for V and 7 bases for J; bases not matched to a gene: 7. Germline lookup yields CDR1 MNHEY and CDR2 SMNVEV (reference sequence). CDR3 sequence reads: CASSSPSGTGGELFF. The CDR3, as DNA: TGTGCCAGCAGTTCCCCTAGCGGGACGGGCGGGGAGCTGTTTTTT.